This T cell receptor (beta chain) was sequenced in a study of cytomegalovirus exposure and HLA in healthy donors. Sequencing was performed with immunoSEQ multiplex PCR; in TCRdb, only in-frame clones are kept and a portion is missing. The sample yields 100,000 to 130,000 clones, almost 96% seen once. Germline V gives CDR1 MNHNY, CDR2 SVGAGI (reference sequence). CDR3 size: 16 residues. Germline trimming cut 5 bases from V and 5 bases from J; bases unmatched to any gene: 12. The gene calls are TRBV6-6 and TRBJ2-3; 8 nucleotides agree with TRBD2. The sequenced material came from PBMCs. The clonotype originates from a woman between 18 and 30 years old in good health and CMV-seronegative. For the CDR3, the DNA is TGTGCCAGCAGTCCGTCGGGGGGGAGTTTGGAAGATACGCAGTATTTT. This codes for CASSPSGGSLEDTQYF.